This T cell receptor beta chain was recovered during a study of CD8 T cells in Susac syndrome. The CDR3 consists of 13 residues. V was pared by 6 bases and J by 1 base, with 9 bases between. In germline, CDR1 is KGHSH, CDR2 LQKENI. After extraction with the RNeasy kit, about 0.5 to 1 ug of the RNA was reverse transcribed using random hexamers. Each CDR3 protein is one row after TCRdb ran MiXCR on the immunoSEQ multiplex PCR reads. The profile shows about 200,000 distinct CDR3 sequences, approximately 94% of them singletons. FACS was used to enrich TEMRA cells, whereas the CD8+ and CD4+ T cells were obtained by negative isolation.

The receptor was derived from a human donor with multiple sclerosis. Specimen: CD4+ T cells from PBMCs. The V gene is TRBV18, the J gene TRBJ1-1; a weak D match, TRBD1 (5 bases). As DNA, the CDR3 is TGTGCCAGCTCGTTACAGGAGAACACTGAAGCTTTCTTT. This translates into CASSLQENTEAFF.